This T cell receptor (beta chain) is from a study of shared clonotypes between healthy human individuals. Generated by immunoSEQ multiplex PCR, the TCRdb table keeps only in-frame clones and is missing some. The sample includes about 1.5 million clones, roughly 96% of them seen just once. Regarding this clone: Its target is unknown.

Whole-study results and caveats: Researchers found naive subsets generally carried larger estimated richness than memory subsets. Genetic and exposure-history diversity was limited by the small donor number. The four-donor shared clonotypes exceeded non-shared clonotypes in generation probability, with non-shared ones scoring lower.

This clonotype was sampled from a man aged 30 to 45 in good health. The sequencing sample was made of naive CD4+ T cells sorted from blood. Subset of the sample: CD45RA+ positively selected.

CDR3 amino acids: CASSYVLNDQYF. In DNA form, the CDR3 reads TGTGCCAGCAGTTACGTGCTAAATGATCAGTATTTT. The J gene is TRBJ2-3, the V gene TRBV6-6; D call uncertain. This CDR3 has 12 residues. Germline values: CDR1 MNHNY, CDR2 SVGAGI (reference sequence). V lost 2 bases and J lost 12, with 12 bases in between.